This TCR beta chain came from a study of T and B cells in COVID-19 patients. For the study at large: Blood was sampled from COVID-19 patients who were either actively infected or recovered. Recovered patients mostly had mild to moderate COVID-19 managed as outpatients.

From blood, roughly 250-500 ng of genomic DNA served as TRB template. On this clonotype: Antigen: not known.

Study-level findings and limits: Exclusive to the recovered cohort were 2,000 to 2,500 TCR clusters, 30 to 40 of them with low generation probability. Patients with COVID-19 reportedly showed strongly skewed T cell receptor beta variable and joining gene usage.

BIOMED2 TRB-A/B primer pools were used in multiplex TRB PCR. TCRdb re-called the multiplex PCR reads through MiXCR, storing one row per CDR3 protein. The table has several thousand distinct CDR3 sequences, 20% to 25% seen once; the top ten hold roughly a fifth. CDR1 is SGHKS, CDR2 YYEKEE, per germline (reference sequence). The CDR3 is made up of 14 amino acids. The germline V and J ends were trimmed by 4 bases and 8 bases, with 18 bases remaining between them. The receptor was derived from a human donor with active COVID-19. The rearrangement joins TRBV5-5 to TRBJ1-1, with D unresolved. Source material: blood. This CDR3 is CASSPQVVLVEAFF. In DNA form, the CDR3 reads TGTGCCAGCAGCCCGCAGGTTGTCCTAGTCGAAGCTTTCTTT.